These 8 T cell receptor beta chains were all obtained from the same sample, sequenced in a study of T cell changes during pregnancy in multiple sclerosis. Using immunoSEQ multiplex PCR, the repertoire was profiled, and TCRdb retains in-frame clones only, with some absent. The table shows about 100,000 clones, with 91% occurring only once. The sequenced sample was peripheral blood, obtained in the second trimester of pregnancy. These receptors were obtained from a female donor with multiple sclerosis, enrolled in a pregnancy study.

V usage is TRBV5-5 and J usage is TRBJ2-7, with 13 positions matching TRBD2. Germline trimming cut 3 bases from V and 6 bases from J; bases unmatched to any gene: 6. The CDR3 loop spans 15 amino acids. Germline V lookup: CDR1 SGHKS, CDR2 YYEKEE (reference sequence). The DNA of the CDR3 is TGTGCCAGCAGCTCGGGACTAGCGGGATCGATCGAGCAGTACTTC. Translated, it gives CASSSGLAGSIEQYF.

CDR3 nucleotides: TGTGCCAGCAGCTTAGGGAGGAACCCTAGCTCCTACGAGCAGTACTTC. Encoded protein: CASSLGRNPSSYEQYF. This chain links TRBV11-2 with TRBJ2-7, with D perhaps TRBD2 (5 bases). CDR1 is SGHAT, CDR2 FQNNGV, per germline. The CDR3 runs 16 residues. Trimming took 1 base from V and 0 from J, leaving 13 bases between them.

The chain joins TRBV5-1 to TRBJ2-7, with D possibly TRBD1 on 5 matching bases. The germline V gene has CDR1 SGHRS and CDR2 YFSETQ. This CDR3 is built from 15 residues. Trimming pared 0 bases from V and 3 bases from J, leaving 13 bases between. The CDR3 DNA follows: TGCGCCAGCAGCTTGGAGCTGGGGCCGGACTACGAGCAGTACTTC. Translated: CASSLELGPDYEQYF.

The chain has TRBV6-5 and TRBJ1-3; 7 bases match TRBD1. The ends lost 0 bases at V and 3 bases at J; junction bases unmatched: 5. This CDR3 has 16 amino acids. CDR1 and CDR2 from the germline V gene are MNHEY and SVGAGI. This CDR3 is CASSYSRGGGGNTIYF. The CDR3 nucleotides read TGTGCCAGCAGTTACTCAAGAGGGGGCGGTGGAAACACCATATATTTT.

The chain is built from TRBV7-2 and TRBJ2-7, with 8 bases fitting TRBD2. The CDR3 runs 15 residues. Germline V lookup: CDR1 SGHTA, CDR2 FQGNSA. J gave up 3 bases and V 5 bases, and 9 bases lay outside the gene matches. The CDR3 bases are TGTGCCAGCAGCCCGAGAGGCGGGAGGTTCTACGAGCAGTACTTC. This translates into CASSPRGGRFYEQYF.

The chain couples TRBV7-2 to TRBJ1-1; no definite D call. This CDR3 region has 13 residues. Germline V lookup: CDR1 SGHTA, CDR2 FQGNSA. V was clipped by 5 bases and J by 3 bases, with 10 bases between them. DNA for the CDR3: TGTGCCAGCAGCCTTACAAGTTACACTGAAGCTTTCTTT. As protein: CASSLTSYTEAFF.

The chain couples TRBV18 to TRBJ2-3; no definite D call. V shed 2 bases and J shed 4 bases, with 7 bases lying between them. CDR1 and CDR2 (germline): KGHSH, LQKENI. This CDR3 region has 13 residues. The CDR3, as DNA: TGTGCCAGCTCACCAATATCGGCAGATACGCAGTATTTT. Residues: CASSPISADTQYF.

V usage is TRBV19 and J usage is TRBJ2-2, with D possibly being TRBD2 (6 bases). The CDR3 is 17 amino acids. Per the germline V gene, CDR1 is LNHDA and CDR2 is SQIVND (reference sequence). V lost 6 bases to trimming and J lost 0 bases, with 17 bases between them. CDR3: CASSGTQAGTNTGELFF. CDR3 coding DNA: TGTGCCAGTAGCGGAACCCAAGCGGGCACGAACACCGGGGAGCTGTTTTTT.